This T cell receptor (beta chain) was identified in a study of shared clonotypes between healthy human individuals. Assay: immunoSEQ multiplex PCR; the TCRdb copy retains only in-frame clones and omits some. The sample contains more than 500,000 clones, 85% to 95% of which appear only once. It was CD45RO-negative cells, positively selected for CCR7, that made up naive CD8 cells, with terminally differentiated effector memory CD45RA+ cells excluded. Germline V gene data show CDR1 as LNHDA and CDR2 as SQIVND (reference sequence). The V gene end was trimmed by 0 bases and the J gene end by 9 bases; junction bases not matched to a gene: 8. The CDR3 has 16 residues.

The chain links TRBV19 to TRBJ1-6; 7 bases agree with TRBD1. Material for sequencing was naive CD8+ T cells sorted from blood. This TCR was sampled from a woman in her twenties or thirties in good health. In DNA, the CDR3 is TGTGCCAGTAGTATAGATCCGGGACAGAAGGCTTCACCCCTCCACTTT. It translates to CASSIDPGQKASPLHF.